This entry lists 12 T cell receptor beta chains sequenced from one sample in a study of T cell responses to AZD1222 COVID-19 vaccine (dated by TCRdb to the early 2020s). Receptors were amplified or captured by the immunoSEQ multiplex PCR assay. The table was pulled from immuneACCESS by TCRdb, which kept in-frame rearrangements only. Such tables lose some clones; where checked, under half of the loss comes from unresolved V genes, and the rest has no known cause. The sample contains 150,000 or so clones, 85% to 95% of them found a single time. The ten largest make up over 0.85% of the sample. The label giving this sample's time point can be read as: baseline before first vaccination. The treatment or condition label on this specimen signifies: meningococcal conjugate vaccine given as trial control. The sample consisted of peripheral blood, taken on day 0 of MenACWY control vaccination. These receptors came from an adult in good health.

The rearrangement links TRBV7-7 to TRBJ2-7; TRBD2 matches 10 bases. Germline values: CDR1 SSHAT, CDR2 FNYEAQ (reference sequence). This CDR3 is 16 amino acids long. V dropped 0 bases and J dropped 6; count of bases not matched to a gene: 8. The CDR3 loop reads CASSLASSGSITEQYF. The CDR3 DNA is TGTGCCAGCAGCTTAGCTTCTAGCGGGAGCATAACCGAGCAGTACTTC.

This chain connects TRBV19 to TRBJ2-6; TRBD1 is a possible D gene (6 bases). Trimming removed 4 bases at V and 0 bases at J, with 10 bases between. The germline V gene has CDR1 LNHDA and CDR2 SQIVND (reference sequence). This CDR3 is 16 amino acids long. The CDR3 is CASSTNRDSGANVLTF. CDR3 in DNA: TGTGCCAGTAGTACGAACAGGGACTCTGGGGCCAACGTCCTGACTTTC.

In this sample, this clone turned up once. The chain couples TRBV11-2 to TRBJ2-3; no clear D gene. The CDR3 sequence is 15 residues long. Trimming stripped 5 bases from V and 2 bases from J, with 14 bases between. Germline CDR1 and CDR2: SGHAT and FQNNGV. This chain's CDR3 is CASSRGPSATDTQYF. The CDR3 DNA sequence: TGTGCCAGCAGCCGAGGCCCCTCTGCCACAGATACGCAGTATTTT.

This clone was counted between two and nine times. The V call is TRBV4-3, the J call TRBJ1-2, with TRBD1 identical over 7 bases. Germline CDR1 LGHNA, CDR2 YSLEER. The CDR3 has 15 amino acids. Losses at the gene ends were 1 base for V and 5 bases for J; bases not matched to a gene: 7. The CDR3 DNA sequence: TGCGCCAGCAGCCAAGTTCGACAGGGAAATTATGGCTACACCTTC. Translating it yields CASSQVRQGNYGYTF.

The rearrangement links TRBV12-3 or TRBV12-4 to TRBJ1-2; D is undetermined. Trimming cost V 0 bases and J 8 bases, with 10 bases left between them. The CDR3 has 13 amino acids. CDR3 nucleotides: TGTGCCAGCAGTTTAGCGATACAGAGCGGCTACACCTTC. Translation gives CASSLAIQSGYTF.

The V gene is TRBV12-5, the J gene TRBJ2-1, with a weak D call TRBD2 (6 bases). Germline values: CDR1 LGHNT, CDR2 FRNRAP. V gave up 5 bases and J gave up 4 bases, with 12 bases separating them. The length of the CDR3 is 14 residues. The CDR3 is CASGEGLRYNEQFF. The DNA for the CDR3 is TGTGCTAGTGGTGAGGGACTTAGATACAATGAGCAGTTCTTC.

The genes are TRBV7-6 and TRBJ1-1; tentative D call: TRBD1 (5 bases). Between the trimmed V and J ends, which lost 5 bases and 1 base, there was a span of 23 bases. Per the germline V gene, CDR1 is SGHVS and CDR2 is FNYEAQ. The CDR3 is 18 amino acids. The CDR3 DNA reads as TGTGCCAGCAGCCTCCACCCGACTGGTGGGGCCCAGAACACTGAAGCTTTCTTT. Amino acids: CASSLHPTGGAQNTEAFF.

V usage is TRBV5-6 and J usage is TRBJ1-2, with D perhaps TRBD1 (6 bases). The CDR3 consists of 15 residues. Germline lookup yields CDR1 SGHDT and CDR2 YYEEEE. V gave up 0 bases and J gave up 4 bases, with 13 bases separating them. The CDR3 protein is CASSLAVGHFYGYTF. DNA for the CDR3: TGTGCCAGCAGCTTGGCGGTGGGACATTTCTATGGCTACACCTTC. Using reference TRBV5-6 and TRBJ1-2 for the parts outside the CDR3, the full variable domain is DAGVTQSPTHLIKTRGQQVTLRCSPKSGHDTVSWYQQALGQGPQFIFQYYEEEERQRGNFPDRFSGHQFPNYSSELNVNALLLGDSALYLCASSLAVGHFYGYTFGSGTRLTVV.

This clone was picked up one time. This sequence joins TRBV11-2 and TRBJ2-3; 16 nucleotides align to TRBD2. Per the germline V gene, CDR1 is SGHAT and CDR2 is FQNNGV. This CDR3 contains 18 residues. Unmatched junction bases numbered 9, after V lost 5 bases and J lost 4 bases. Here the CDR3 DNA reads TGTGCCAGCAGCCCCTTCGGGACTAGCGGGAGGGGCCCAGATACGCAGTATTTT. Protein sequence: CASSPFGTSGRGPDTQYF.

V gene TRBV5-1 combines with J gene TRBJ1-5; D call uncertain. Trimming removed 0 bases from V and 3 bases from J, with 10 bases in between. Germline V gives CDR1 SGHRS, CDR2 YFSETQ. The CDR3 is 15 residues long. The CDR3: CASSLDGQSNQPQHF. Written as DNA, the CDR3 is TGCGCCAGCAGCTTGGACGGGCAGTCCAATCAGCCCCAGCATTTT.

This clone was recorded only once. The chain is built from TRBV6-1 and TRBJ1-5; D is ambiguous. The CDR3 sequence is 15 residues long. The V and J ends lost 0 bases and 6 bases respectively, with 12 bases between them. Germline V CDR1 and CDR2: MNHNS, SASEGT. This CDR3 is CASSEASGNSQPQHF. The DNA of the CDR3 is TGTGCCAGCAGTGAAGCCTCGGGTAATAGTCAGCCCCAGCATTTT.

The gene calls are TRBV7-9 and TRBJ1-2; D is uncertain. Trimming cost V 0 bases and J 4 bases, with 6 bases left between them. Looked up from germline, CDR1 is SEHNR and CDR2 is FQNEAQ (reference sequence). There are 13 residues in the CDR3. This CDR3 reads CASSLADFYGYTF. In DNA form, the CDR3 reads TGTGCCAGCAGCTTAGCCGACTTCTATGGCTACACCTTC.